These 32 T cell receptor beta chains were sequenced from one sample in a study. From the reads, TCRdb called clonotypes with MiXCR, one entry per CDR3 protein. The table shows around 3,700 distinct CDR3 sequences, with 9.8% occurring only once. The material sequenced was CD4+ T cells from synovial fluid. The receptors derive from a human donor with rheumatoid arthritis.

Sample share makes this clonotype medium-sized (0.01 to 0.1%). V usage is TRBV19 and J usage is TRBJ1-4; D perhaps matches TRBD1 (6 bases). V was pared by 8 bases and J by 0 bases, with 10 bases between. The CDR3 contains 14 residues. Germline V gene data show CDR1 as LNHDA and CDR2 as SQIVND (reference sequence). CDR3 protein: CASGTSATNEKLFF. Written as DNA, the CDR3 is TGTGCCAGTGGGACAAGTGCAACTAATGAAAAACTGTTTTTT.

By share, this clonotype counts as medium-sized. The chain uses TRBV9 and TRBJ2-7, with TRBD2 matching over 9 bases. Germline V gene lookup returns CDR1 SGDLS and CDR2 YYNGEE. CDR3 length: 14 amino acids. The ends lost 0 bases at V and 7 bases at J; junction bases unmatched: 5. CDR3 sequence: CASSVGLAESEQYF. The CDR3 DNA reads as TGTGCCAGCAGCGTAGGACTAGCGGAGTCGGAGCAGTACTTC. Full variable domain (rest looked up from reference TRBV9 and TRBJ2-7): DSGVTQTPKHLITATGQRVTLRCSPRSGDLSVYWYQQSLDQGLQFLIQYYNGEERAKGNILERFSAQQFPDLHSELNLSSLELGDSALYFCASSVGLAESEQYFGPGTRLTVT.

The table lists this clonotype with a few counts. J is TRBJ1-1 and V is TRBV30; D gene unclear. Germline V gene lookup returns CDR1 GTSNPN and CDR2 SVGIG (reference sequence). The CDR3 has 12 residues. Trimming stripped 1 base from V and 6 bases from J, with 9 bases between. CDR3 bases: TGTGCCTGGAGTGCTCTCGGGGCTGAAGCTTTCTTT. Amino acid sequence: CAWSALGAEAFF.

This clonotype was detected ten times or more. CDR3 sequence: CASSVDRGHIQYF. The CDR3 DNA reads TGTGCCAGTAGTGTCGACAGGGGTCACATTCAGTACTTC. V gene TRBV19 combines with J gene TRBJ2-4, with TRBD1 identical over 8 bases. V dropped 5 bases and J dropped 8; count of bases not matched to a gene: 5. This CDR3 contains 13 residues. Germline V gene sequence: CDR1 LNHDA, CDR2 SQIVND (reference sequence).

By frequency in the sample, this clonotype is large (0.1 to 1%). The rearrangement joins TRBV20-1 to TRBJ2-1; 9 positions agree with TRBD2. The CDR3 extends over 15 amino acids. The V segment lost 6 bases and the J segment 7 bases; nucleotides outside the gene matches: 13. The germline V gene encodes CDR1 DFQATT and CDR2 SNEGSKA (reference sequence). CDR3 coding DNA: TGCAGTGCCAAAGTCCCGGGACTAGCTATTAATGAGCAGTTCTTC. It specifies CSAKVPGLAINEQFF.

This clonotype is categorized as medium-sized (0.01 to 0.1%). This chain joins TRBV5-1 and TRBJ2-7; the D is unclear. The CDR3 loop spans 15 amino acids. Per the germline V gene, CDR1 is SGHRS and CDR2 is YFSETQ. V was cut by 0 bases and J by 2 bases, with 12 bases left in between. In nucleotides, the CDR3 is TGCGCCAGCAGCTTGGTCGGCTCCCAGGCCTACGAGCAGTACTTC. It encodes CASSLVGSQAYEQYF.

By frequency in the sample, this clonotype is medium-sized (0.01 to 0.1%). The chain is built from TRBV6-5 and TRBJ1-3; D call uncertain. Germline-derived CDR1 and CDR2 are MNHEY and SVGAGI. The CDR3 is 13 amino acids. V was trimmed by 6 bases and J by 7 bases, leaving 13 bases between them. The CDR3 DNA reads TGTGCCAGCAGAATGACTCTTGGGAACACCATATATTTT. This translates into CASRMTLGNTIYF.

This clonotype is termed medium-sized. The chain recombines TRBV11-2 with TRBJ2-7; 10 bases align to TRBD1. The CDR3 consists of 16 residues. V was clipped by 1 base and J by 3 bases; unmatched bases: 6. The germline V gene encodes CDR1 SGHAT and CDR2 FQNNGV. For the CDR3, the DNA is TGTGCCAGCAGCTTAGTAGCGGGACAGGGGTTCTACGAGCAGTACTTC. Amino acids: CASSLVAGQGFYEQYF.

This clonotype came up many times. The CDR3 coding sequence is TGCAGTGCTCCCAGGGCGGAGACCCAGTACTTC. Translated, it gives CSAPRAETQYF. The rearrangement joins TRBV20-1 to TRBJ2-5, with TRBD1 as a possible D gene (5 bases). Germline V gives CDR1 DFQATT, CDR2 SNEGSKA (reference sequence). The CDR3 sequence is 11 residues long. V shed 5 bases and J shed 5 bases, with 9 bases lying between them.

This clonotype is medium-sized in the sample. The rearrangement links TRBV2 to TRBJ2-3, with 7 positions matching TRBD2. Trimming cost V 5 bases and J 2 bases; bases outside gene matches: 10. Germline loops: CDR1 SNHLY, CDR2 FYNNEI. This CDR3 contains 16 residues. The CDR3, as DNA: TGTGCCAGCAGTCGGACGGCGGGAGTTTTCACAGATACGCAGTATTTT. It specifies CASSRTAGVFTDTQYF.

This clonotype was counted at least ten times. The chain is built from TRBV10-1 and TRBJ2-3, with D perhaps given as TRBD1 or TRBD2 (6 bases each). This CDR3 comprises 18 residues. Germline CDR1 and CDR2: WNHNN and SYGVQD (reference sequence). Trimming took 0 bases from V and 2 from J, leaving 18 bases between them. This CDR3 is CASSESTPAGHSTDTQYF. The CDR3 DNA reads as TGCGCCAGCAGTGAGTCGACTCCCGCGGGACATTCCACAGATACGCAGTATTTT.

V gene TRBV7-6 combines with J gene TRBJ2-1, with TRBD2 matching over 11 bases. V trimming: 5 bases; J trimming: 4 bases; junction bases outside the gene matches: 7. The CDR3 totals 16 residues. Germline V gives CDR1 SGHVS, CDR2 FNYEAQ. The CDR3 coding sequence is TGTGCCAGCAGCGAACCCGGGACTAGCGGATACAATGAGCAGTTCTTC. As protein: CASSEPGTSGYNEQFF. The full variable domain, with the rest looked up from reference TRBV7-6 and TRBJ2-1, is GAGVSQSPRYKVTKRGQDVALRCDPISGHVSLYWYRQALGQGPEFLTYFNYEAQQDKSGLPNDRFSAERPEGSISTLTIQRTEQRDSAMYRCASSEPGTSGYNEQFFGPGTRLTVL.

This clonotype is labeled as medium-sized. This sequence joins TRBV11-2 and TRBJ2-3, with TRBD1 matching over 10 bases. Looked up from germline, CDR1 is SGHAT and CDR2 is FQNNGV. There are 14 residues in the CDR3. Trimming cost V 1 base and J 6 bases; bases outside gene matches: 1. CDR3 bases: TGTGCCAGCAGCTTAGGGACAGGGGGTGATACGCAGTATTTT. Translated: CASSLGTGGDTQYF.

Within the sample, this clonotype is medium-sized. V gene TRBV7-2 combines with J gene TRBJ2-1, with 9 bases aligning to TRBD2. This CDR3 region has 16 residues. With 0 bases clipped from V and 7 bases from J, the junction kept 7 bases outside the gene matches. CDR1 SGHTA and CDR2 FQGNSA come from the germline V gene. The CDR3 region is CASSLAAGGLVNEQFF. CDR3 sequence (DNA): TGTGCCAGCAGCTTAGCAGCGGGAGGCCTAGTGAATGAGCAGTTCTTC.

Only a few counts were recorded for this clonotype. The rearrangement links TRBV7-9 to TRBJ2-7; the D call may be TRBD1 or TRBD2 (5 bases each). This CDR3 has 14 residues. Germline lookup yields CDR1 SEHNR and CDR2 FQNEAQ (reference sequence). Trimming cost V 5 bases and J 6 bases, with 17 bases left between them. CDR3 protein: CASSGRDQGTEQYF. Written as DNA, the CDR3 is TGTGCCAGCAGCGGCCGGGACCAGGGAACCGAGCAGTACTTC.

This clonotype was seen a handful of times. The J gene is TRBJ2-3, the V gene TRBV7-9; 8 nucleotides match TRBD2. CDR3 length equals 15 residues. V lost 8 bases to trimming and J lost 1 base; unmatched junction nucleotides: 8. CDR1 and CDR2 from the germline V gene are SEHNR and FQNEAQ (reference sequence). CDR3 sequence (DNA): TGTGCCAGCGGAAAACTTAGCGGGGGCACAGATACGCAGTATTTT. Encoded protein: CASGKLSGGTDTQYF.

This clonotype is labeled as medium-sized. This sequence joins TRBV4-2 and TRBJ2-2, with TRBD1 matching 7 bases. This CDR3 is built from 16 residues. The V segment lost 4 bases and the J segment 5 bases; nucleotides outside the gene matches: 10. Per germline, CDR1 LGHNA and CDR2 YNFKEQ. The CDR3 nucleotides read TGTGCCAGCAGCCCGACAGGGAGCGGTTGGACCGGGGAGCTGTTTTTT. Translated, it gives CASSPTGSGWTGELFF.

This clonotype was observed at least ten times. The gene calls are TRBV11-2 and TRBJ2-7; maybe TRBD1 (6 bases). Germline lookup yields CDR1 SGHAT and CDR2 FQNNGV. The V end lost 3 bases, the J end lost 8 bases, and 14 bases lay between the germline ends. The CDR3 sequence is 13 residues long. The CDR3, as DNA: TGTGCCAGCAGCTTCACAGGGAAGGTCCAGCAGTACTTC. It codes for CASSFTGKVQQYF.

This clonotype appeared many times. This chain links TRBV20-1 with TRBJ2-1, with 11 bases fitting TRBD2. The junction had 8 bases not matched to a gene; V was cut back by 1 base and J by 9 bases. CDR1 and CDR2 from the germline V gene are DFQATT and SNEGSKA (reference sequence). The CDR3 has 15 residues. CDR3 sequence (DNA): TGCAGTGCTAGAGGGGTAGCGGGAGGGAATGGTGAGCAGTTCTTC. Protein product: CSARGVAGGNGEQFF.

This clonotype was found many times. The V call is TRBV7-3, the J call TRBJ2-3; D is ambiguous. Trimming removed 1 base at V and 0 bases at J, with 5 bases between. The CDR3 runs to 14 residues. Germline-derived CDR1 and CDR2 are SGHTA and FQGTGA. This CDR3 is CASSLSPSTDTQYF. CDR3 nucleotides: TGTGCCAGCAGCTTAAGTCCTAGCACAGATACGCAGTATTTT.

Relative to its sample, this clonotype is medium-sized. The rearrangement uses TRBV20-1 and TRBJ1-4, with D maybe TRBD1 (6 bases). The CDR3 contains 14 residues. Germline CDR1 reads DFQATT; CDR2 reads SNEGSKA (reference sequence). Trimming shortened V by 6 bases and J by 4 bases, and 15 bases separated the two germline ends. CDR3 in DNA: TGCAGTGCCAGAATGGGAGGGGGTAATGAAAAACTGTTTTTT. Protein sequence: CSARMGGGNEKLFF.

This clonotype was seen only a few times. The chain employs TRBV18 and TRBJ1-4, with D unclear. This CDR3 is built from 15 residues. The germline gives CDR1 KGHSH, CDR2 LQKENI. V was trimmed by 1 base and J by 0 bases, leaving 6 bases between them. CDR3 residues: CASSPLGSTNEKLFF. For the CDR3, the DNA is TGTGCCAGCTCACCACTCGGTTCAACTAATGAAAAACTGTTTTTT. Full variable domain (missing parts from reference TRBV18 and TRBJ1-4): NAGVMQNPRHLVRRRGQEARLRCSPMKGHSHVYWYRQLPEEGLKFMVYLQKENIIDESGMPKERFSAEFPKEGPSILRIQQVVRGDSAAYFCASSPLGSTNEKLFFGSGTQLSVL.

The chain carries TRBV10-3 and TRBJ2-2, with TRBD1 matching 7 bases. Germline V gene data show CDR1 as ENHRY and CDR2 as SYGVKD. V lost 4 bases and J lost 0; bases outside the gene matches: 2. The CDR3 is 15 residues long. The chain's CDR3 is CAISGQGANTGELFF. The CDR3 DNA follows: TGTGCCATCAGTGGCCAGGGGGCGAACACCGGGGAGCTGTTTTTT.

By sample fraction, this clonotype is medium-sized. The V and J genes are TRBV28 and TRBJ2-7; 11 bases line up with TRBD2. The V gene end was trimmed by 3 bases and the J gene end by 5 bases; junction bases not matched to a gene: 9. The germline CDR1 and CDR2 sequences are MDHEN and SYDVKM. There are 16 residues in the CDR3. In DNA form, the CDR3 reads TGTGCCAGCAGTTTCCGTAGCGGGAGGGCCGTAGACGAGCAGTACTTC. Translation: CASSFRSGRAVDEQYF.

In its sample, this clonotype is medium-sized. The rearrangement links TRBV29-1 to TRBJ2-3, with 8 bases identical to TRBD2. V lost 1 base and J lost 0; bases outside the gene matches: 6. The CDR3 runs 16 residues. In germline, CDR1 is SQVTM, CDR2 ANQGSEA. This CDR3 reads CSVEGDQRESTDTQYF. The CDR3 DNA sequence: TGCAGCGTTGAAGGGGACCAGCGGGAGAGCACAGATACGCAGTATTTT.

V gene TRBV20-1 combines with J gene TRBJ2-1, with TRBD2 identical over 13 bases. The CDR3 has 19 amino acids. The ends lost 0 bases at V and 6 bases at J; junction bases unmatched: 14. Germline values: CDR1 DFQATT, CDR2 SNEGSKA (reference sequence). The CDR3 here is CSARDARTSGRGAPNEQFF. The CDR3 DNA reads TGCAGTGCTAGAGACGCTCGGACTAGCGGGAGAGGGGCCCCCAATGAGCAGTTCTTC.

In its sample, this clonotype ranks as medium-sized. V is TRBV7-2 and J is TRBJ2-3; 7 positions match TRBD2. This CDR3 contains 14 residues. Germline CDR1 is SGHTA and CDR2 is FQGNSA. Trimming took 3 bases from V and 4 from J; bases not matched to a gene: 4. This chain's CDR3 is CASSLSGMADTQYF. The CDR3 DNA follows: TGTGCCAGCAGCTTGAGCGGGATGGCAGATACGCAGTATTTT.

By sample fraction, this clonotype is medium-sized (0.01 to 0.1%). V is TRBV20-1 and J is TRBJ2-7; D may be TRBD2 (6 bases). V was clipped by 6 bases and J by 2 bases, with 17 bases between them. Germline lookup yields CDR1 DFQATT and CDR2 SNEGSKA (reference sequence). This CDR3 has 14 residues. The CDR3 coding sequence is TGCAGTGCCTCGAATGATAGCGGTACCTACGAGCAGTACTTC. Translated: CSASNDSGTYEQYF.

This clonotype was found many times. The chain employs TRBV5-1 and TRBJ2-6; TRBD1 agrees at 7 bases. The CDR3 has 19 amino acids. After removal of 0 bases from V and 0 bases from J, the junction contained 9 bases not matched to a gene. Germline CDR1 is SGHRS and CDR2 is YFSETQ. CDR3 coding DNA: TGCGCCAGCAGCTTGGTGGACAGGACCGCCGCCTCTGGGGCCAACGTCCTGACTTTC. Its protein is CASSLVDRTAASGANVLTF.

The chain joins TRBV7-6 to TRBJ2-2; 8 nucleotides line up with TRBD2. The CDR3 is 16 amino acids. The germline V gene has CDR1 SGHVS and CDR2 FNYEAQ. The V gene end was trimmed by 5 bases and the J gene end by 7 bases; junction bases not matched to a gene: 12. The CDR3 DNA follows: TGTGCCAGCAGCCCGGGGGGGGCACTGGTAGGCGGGGAGCTGTTTTTT. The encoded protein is CASSPGGALVGGELFF. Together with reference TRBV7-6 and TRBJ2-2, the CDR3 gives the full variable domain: GAGVSQSPRYKVTKRGQDVALRCDPISGHVSLYWYRQALGQGPEFLTYFNYEAQQDKSGLPNDRFSAERPEGSISTLTIQRTEQRDSAMYRCASSPGGALVGGELFFGEGSRLTVL.

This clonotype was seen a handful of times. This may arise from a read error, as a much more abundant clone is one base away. Written as DNA, the CDR3 is TGTGCCAGCAGTGGACGGGTTGATATGCAGTATTTT. This gives the protein CASSGRVDMQYF. This sequence joins TRBV2 and TRBJ2-3; D gene uncertain. There are 12 residues in the CDR3. Per germline, CDR1 SNHLY and CDR2 FYNNEI.

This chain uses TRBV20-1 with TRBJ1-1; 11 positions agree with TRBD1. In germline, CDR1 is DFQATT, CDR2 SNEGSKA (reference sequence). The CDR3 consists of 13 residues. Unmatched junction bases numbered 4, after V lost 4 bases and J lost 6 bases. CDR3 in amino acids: CSAKQGQGAEAFF. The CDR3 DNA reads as TGCAGTGCTAAACAGGGACAGGGGGCTGAAGCTTTCTTT.